Listed here is a single T cell receptor beta chain. CDR3 length: 11 residues. CDR1 and CDR2 from the germline V gene are DFQATT and SNEGSKA (reference sequence). V was shortened by 3 bases and J by 2 bases, with 4 bases between the two germline ends. The data originate from a study of T cell responses to AZD1222 COVID-19 vaccine. The table came from immunoSEQ multiplex PCR; TCRdb's copy has only in-frame clones and leaves some out. The sample lists 180,000 or so clones, roughly 94% occurring once. V and J are TRBV20-1 and TRBJ2-5; D not certain. This TCR derives from an adult who received the AZD1222 COVID-19 vaccine. This material consisted of peripheral blood, taken 28 days after the second AZD1222 dose. Here the CDR3 DNA reads TGCAGTGCTAGTGGGCAAGAGACCCAGTACTTC. This encodes CSASGQETQYF.